Each of the 15 T cell receptor beta chains below was sequenced from the same sample in a study of blood T cell repertoires in COVID-19. Only in-frame clones appear in the TCRdb table, and some are missing; sequencing was by immunoSEQ multiplex PCR. The sample lists more than 300,000 clones, more than 70% occurring once. The material sequenced was peripheral blood. These receptors all come from a woman aged 25 to 39 with COVID-19, enrolled during active disease.

The chain recombines TRBV19 with TRBJ2-4; D not certain. Germline CDR1 is LNHDA and CDR2 is SQIVND (reference sequence). The CDR3 loop spans 14 amino acids. Trimming shortened V by 2 bases and J by 3 bases, and 8 bases separated the two germline ends. The CDR3 DNA follows: TGTGCCAGTAGTATAATCGGAGACAAAAACATTCAGTACTTC. Its protein is CASSIIGDKNIQYF.

The sample holds one count of this clone. The V gene is TRBV9, the J gene TRBJ2-3; 8 bases match TRBD1. V dropped 1 base and J dropped 3; count of bases not matched to a gene: 16. The CDR3 extends over 19 amino acids. Germline CDR1 and CDR2: SGDLS and YYNGEE. The CDR3 region has the DNA TGTGCCAGCAGCGTACAGGGGACAGGCCTTGGAGGGCCTACAGATACGCAGTATTTT. It translates to CASSVQGTGLGGPTDTQYF.

This rearrangement joins TRBV6-1 to TRBJ1-1; TRBD1 agrees at 8 bases. The CDR3 consists of 16 residues. The V gene end was trimmed by 1 base and the J gene end by 4 bases; junction bases not matched to a gene: 8. From germline, CDR1 is MNHNS and CDR2 SASEGT. In nucleotides, the CDR3 is TGTGCCAGCAGTGAAGGACAGGGGCTTGAGAGCACTGAAGCTTTCTTT. It translates to CASSEGQGLESTEAFF.

V usage is TRBV5-1 and J usage is TRBJ2-7; 9 nucleotides match TRBD1. The CDR3 is 15 amino acids. Unmatched junction bases numbered 6, after V lost 0 bases and J lost 5 bases. Germline CDR1 and CDR2: SGHRS and YFSETQ. CDR3 bases: TGCGCCAGCAGCTTGGAGGACAGGGGTTACCACGAGCAGTACTTC. It codes for CASSLEDRGYHEQYF.

This chain joins TRBV27 and TRBJ1-4; D gene ambiguous. The CDR3 loop spans 15 amino acids. The germline V gene has CDR1 MNHEY and CDR2 SMNVEV (reference sequence). V shed 1 base and J shed 0 bases, with 6 bases lying between them. The CDR3, as DNA: TGTGCCAGCAGTTTATATAGATCAACTAATGAAAAACTGTTTTTT. Translated, it gives CASSLYRSTNEKLFF.

The rearrangement links TRBV12-3 or TRBV12-4 to TRBJ2-7, with 9 bases identical to TRBD1. This CDR3 region has 13 residues. With V trimmed by 5 bases and J by 6 bases, 5 bases remained unmatched. CDR3 residues: CASSPDRGGEQYF. The CDR3 DNA is TGTGCCAGCAGTCCGGACAGGGGAGGCGAGCAGTACTTC.

The chain employs TRBV10-3 and TRBJ1-6, with 11 nucleotides matching TRBD1. The V and J ends lost 10 bases and 8 bases, in that order; junction bases with no gene match: 7. The CDR3 extends over 14 amino acids. Germline values: CDR1 ENHRY, CDR2 SYGVKD. The chain's CDR3 is CATRDRGDYSPLHF. The CDR3 DNA reads TGTGCCACGCGGGACAGGGGGGATTATTCACCCCTCCACTTT.

The rearrangement joins TRBV9 to TRBJ1-2; D gene ambiguous. The V end lost 0 bases, the J end lost 8 bases, and 17 bases lay between the germline ends. The CDR3 has 15 amino acids. Germline assignment: CDR1 SGDLS and CDR2 YYNGEE. CDR3 sequence (DNA): TGTGCCAGCAGCGTAGAAGAGGCGGGAATGTGGGGCTACACCTTC. Protein: CASSVEEAGMWGYTF.

This clone came up once. The chain is built from TRBV2 and TRBJ2-5; possibly TRBD2 for D (5 bases). CDR3 size: 15 residues. Germline V gives CDR1 SNHLY, CDR2 FYNNEI. Trimming pared 4 bases from V and 5 bases from J, leaving 17 bases between. The CDR3 sequence is CASSGPLANGETQYF. The CDR3 DNA sequence: TGTGCCAGCAGTGGTCCCCTAGCTAATGGGGAGACCCAGTACTTC.

The chain uses TRBV5-5 and TRBJ1-2; a possible D gene is TRBD1 (6 bases). Deletions cut 0 bases from V and 7 bases from J, with 13 bases between. This CDR3 has 14 residues. Germline V gives CDR1 SGHKS, CDR2 YYEKEE (reference sequence). The CDR3 DNA sequence: TGTGCCAGCAGCTTGGAACAGGGTCGGGTTGGCTACACCTTC. Translated, it gives CASSLEQGRVGYTF.

This chain links TRBV2 with TRBJ2-1; 9 bases match TRBD2. The V and J ends lost 7 bases and 8 bases, in that order; junction bases with no gene match: 6. Germline CDR1 SNHLY, CDR2 FYNNEI. The CDR3 covers 13 residues. The CDR3: CASIWTSVDEQFF. The CDR3 bases are TGTGCCAGCATTTGGACTAGCGTCGATGAGCAGTTCTTC.

The V and J genes are TRBV7-9 and TRBJ2-1; 8 bases match TRBD2. Losses at the gene ends were 5 bases for V and 2 bases for J; bases not matched to a gene: 14. The CDR3 spans 18 residues. Per the germline V gene, CDR1 is SEHNR and CDR2 is FQNEAQ (reference sequence). The CDR3 nucleotides read TGTGCCAGCAGCCCTCGCCCTAGCGGGTCCTCCACCTACAATGAGCAGTTCTTC. It codes for CASSPRPSGSSTYNEQFF.

This chain connects TRBV7-2 to TRBJ2-2; D may be TRBD2 (6 bases). The CDR3 sequence is 17 residues long. The V end lost 2 bases, the J end lost 0 bases, and 13 bases lay between the germline ends. Per germline, CDR1 SGHTA and CDR2 FQGNSA. Here the CDR3 DNA reads TGTGCCAGCAGCTTATTCGGAGGGATTGCGAACACCGGGGAGCTGTTTTTT. Amino acid sequence: CASSLFGGIANTGELFF.

The chain uses TRBV2 and TRBJ2-1; 8 positions agree with TRBD1. V trimming: 8 bases; J trimming: 9 bases; junction bases outside the gene matches: 9. Germline CDR1 and CDR2: SNHLY and FYNNEI. This CDR3 has 13 amino acids. Written as DNA, the CDR3 is TGTGCCAGCGGGAGACAGGGGATGGGTGAGCAGTTCTTC. Translation: CASGRQGMGEQFF.

The CDR3 DNA follows: TGTGCCAGCAGCTTGAAAGACAGGAGCCCCTACGAGCAGTACTTC. Its protein product is CASSLKDRSPYEQYF. The V call is TRBV7-9, the J call TRBJ2-7, with a tentative D call TRBD1 (6 bases). Germline V gene sequence: CDR1 SEHNR, CDR2 FQNEAQ (reference sequence). V was trimmed by 3 bases and J by 2 bases, leaving 14 bases between them. The CDR3 loop spans 15 amino acids. Filled out from reference TRBV7-9 and TRBJ2-7, the complete variable domain reads DTGVSQNPRHKITKRGQNVTFRCDPISEHNRLYWYRQTLGQGPEFLTYFQNEAQLEKSRLLSDRFSAERPKGSFSTLEIQRTEQGDSAMYLCASSLKDRSPYEQYFGPGTRLTVT.